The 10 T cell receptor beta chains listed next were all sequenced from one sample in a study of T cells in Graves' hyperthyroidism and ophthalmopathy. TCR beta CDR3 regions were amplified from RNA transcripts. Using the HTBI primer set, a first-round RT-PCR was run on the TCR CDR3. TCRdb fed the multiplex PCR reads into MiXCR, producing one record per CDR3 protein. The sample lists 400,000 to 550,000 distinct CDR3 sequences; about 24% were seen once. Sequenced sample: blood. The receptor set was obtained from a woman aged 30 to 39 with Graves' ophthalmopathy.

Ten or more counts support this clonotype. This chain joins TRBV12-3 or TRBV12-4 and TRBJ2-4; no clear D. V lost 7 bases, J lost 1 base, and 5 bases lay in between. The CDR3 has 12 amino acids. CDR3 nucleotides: TGTGCCAGCACCAATGCCAAAAACATTCAGTACTTC. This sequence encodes CASTNAKNIQYF.

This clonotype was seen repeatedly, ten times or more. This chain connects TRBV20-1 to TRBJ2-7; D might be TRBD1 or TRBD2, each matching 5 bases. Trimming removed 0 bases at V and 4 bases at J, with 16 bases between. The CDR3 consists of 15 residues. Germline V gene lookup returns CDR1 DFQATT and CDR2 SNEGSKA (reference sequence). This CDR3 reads CSAREGPRGRYEQYF. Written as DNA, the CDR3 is TGCAGTGCTAGAGAGGGACCCCGAGGTCGTTACGAGCAGTACTTC.

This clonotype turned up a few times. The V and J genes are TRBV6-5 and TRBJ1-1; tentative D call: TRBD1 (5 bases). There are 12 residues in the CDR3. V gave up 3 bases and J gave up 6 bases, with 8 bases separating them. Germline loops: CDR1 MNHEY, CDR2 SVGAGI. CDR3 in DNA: TGTGCCAGCAGTTATGGGGGGGCTGAAGCTTTCTTT. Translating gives CASSYGGAEAFF.

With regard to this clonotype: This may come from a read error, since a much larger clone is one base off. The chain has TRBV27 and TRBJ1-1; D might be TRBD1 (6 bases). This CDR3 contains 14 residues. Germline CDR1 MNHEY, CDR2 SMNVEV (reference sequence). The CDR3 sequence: CATSLSRTGFAAFF. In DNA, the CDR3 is TGTGCCACCAGTTTATCGCGAACAGGGTTCGCAGCTTTCTTT.

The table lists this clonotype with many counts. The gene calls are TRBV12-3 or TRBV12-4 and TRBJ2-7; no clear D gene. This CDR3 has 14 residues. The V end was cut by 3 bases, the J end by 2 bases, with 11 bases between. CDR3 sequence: CASSLPGVTYEQYF. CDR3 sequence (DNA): TGTGCCAGCAGTTTGCCCGGAGTAACCTACGAGCAGTACTTC.

This CDR3 is CASTRRGQTYEQYF. CDR3 nucleotide sequence: TGTGCCAGCACCAGGCGAGGACAGACCTACGAGCAGTACTTC. The V call is TRBV6-1, the J call TRBJ2-7, with a possible D match to TRBD1 (6 bases). The germline gives CDR1 MNHNS, CDR2 SASEGT. The CDR3 runs 14 residues. With 7 bases removed from V and 2 bases from J, the gap between germline ends came to 15 bases.

The CDR3 sequence: CASSYTSLGNVQYF. CDR3 coding DNA: TGTGCCAGCAGCTACACTAGCCTCGGCAATGTGCAGTACTTC. The gene calls are TRBV7-9 and TRBJ2-7; D is perhaps TRBD2 (6 bases). Deletions cut 4 bases from V and 9 bases from J, with 19 bases between. This CDR3 comprises 14 residues. Germline-derived CDR1 and CDR2 are SEHNR and FQNEAQ (reference sequence). The full variable domain, rest sourced from reference TRBV7-9 and TRBJ2-7, is DTGVSQNPRHKITKRGQNVTFRCDPISEHNRLYWYRQTLGQGPEFLTYFQNEAQLEKSRLLSDRFSAERPKGSFSTLEIQRTEQGDSAMYLCASSYTSLGNVQYFGPGTRLTVT.

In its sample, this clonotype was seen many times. DNA of the CDR3: TGTGCCAGCAGTTTATCAGGGAGGGCTGGCTACACCTTC. Residues: CASSLSGRAGYTF. The rearrangement joins TRBV27 to TRBJ1-2; D gene ambiguous. This CDR3 has 13 residues. In germline, CDR1 is MNHEY, CDR2 SMNVEV (reference sequence). The V and J ends lost 0 bases and 7 bases respectively, with 9 bases between them.

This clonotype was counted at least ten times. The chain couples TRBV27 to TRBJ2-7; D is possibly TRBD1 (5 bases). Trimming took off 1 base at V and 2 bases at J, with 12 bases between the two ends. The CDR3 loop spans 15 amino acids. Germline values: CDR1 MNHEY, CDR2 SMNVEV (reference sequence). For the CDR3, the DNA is TGTGCCAGCAGTTTATACGGACATGGAACCTACGAGCAGTACTTC. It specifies CASSLYGHGTYEQYF.

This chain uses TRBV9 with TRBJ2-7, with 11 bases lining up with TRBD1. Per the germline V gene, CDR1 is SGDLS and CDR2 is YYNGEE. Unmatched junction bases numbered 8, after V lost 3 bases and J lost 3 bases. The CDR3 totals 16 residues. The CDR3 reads CASSGEGTGGDYEQYF. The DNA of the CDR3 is TGTGCCAGCAGCGGAGAAGGGACAGGGGGGGACTACGAGCAGTACTTC.